The clone carrying this T cell receptor beta chain appeared a few times. Using its own MiXCR run on the RT-PCR reads, TCRdb lists one record per CDR3 protein. The sample has about 680,000 distinct CDR3 sequences, more than 13% seen once; the top ten hold around 3.3%. The sequence derives from a female donor in good health, serving as a healthy control. The sample comprised memory CD4+ T cells from blood.

The CDR3, as DNA: TGCGCCAGCAGCTTGGATCCGGGACAGGGAACAGATACGCAGTATTTT. This sequence encodes CASSLDPGQGTDTQYF. The gene calls are TRBV5-1 and TRBJ2-3; 9 bases are shared with TRBD1. CDR1 and CDR2 (germline): SGHRS, YFSETQ. V gave up 0 bases and J gave up 3 bases; unmatched junction bases: 5. There are 16 residues in the CDR3.